This TCR beta chain is from a study of blood T cell repertoires in COVID-19. For the study at large: COVID-19 samples collected from the United States, Italy and Spain covered acute and convalescent phases. In each case, the material was cDNA or gDNA derived from T cells, B-cell-depleted T cells, or PBMCs.

Original data processing: Estimation of nucleated cell counts was performed using reference gene primer amplification. Clones were sequenced by immunoSEQ multiplex PCR, and TCRdb holds only the in-frame ones, with some missing. V, J and clone size reflect that table, while D and trimming were determined from the DNA. This repertoire shows 250,000 to 350,000 clones, around 85% found once; its top ten account for around 4.5%. Per the germline V gene, CDR1 is MNHEY and CDR2 is SMNVEV (reference sequence). Between the trimmed V and J ends, which lost 6 bases and 0 bases, there was a span of 9 bases. CDR3 size: 14 residues.

This chain links TRBV27 with TRBJ1-5, with D perhaps matching TRBD1 (6 bases). The material sequenced was peripheral blood. The clonotype was recovered from a woman in her forties or fifties with active or convalescent COVID-19. The chain's CDR3 is CASSEGDSNQPQHF. CDR3 coding DNA: TGTGCCAGCAGCGAGGGGGATAGCAATCAGCCCCAGCATTTT.